This entry lists 3 T cell receptor beta chains sequenced from one sample in a study of blood T cells in healthy people across ages. PCR was performed a second time for about 7 to 11 cycles using a sample-barcoded 5' primer and a J-beta primer mix. In TCRdb, the 5' RACE reads were re-called with MiXCR into one record per CDR3 protein. The sample contains around 1,000,000 distinct CDR3 sequences, less than 25% of which appear only once. This same sample was also taken into another study, of T cells of mothers and their children.

The material sequenced was blood. These receptors originate from a girl aged 2-10 years in good health.

The rearrangement joins TRBV29-1 to TRBJ2-2; D gene unclear. This CDR3 is 14 amino acids long. Germline V gives CDR1 SQVTM, CDR2 ANQGSEA. V lost 4 bases, J lost 0 bases, and 9 bases lay in between. The chain's CDR3 is CSVGGLSNTGELFF. In DNA, the CDR3 is TGCAGCGTTGGTGGCCTTTCGAACACCGGGGAGCTGTTTTTT.

V is TRBV7-2 and J is TRBJ2-5; TRBD1 or TRBD2 may be the D gene (5 bases each). Trimming stripped 3 bases from V and 5 bases from J, with 13 bases between. The CDR3 runs to 14 residues. Germline values: CDR1 SGHTA, CDR2 FQGNSA. CDR3 loop: CASSFDPGRETQYF. The CDR3 coding sequence is TGTGCCAGCAGCTTCGATCCGGGACGGGAGACCCAGTACTTC. The full variable domain, rest sourced from reference TRBV7-2 and TRBJ2-5, is GAGVSQSPSNKVTEKGKDVELRCDPISGHTALYWYRQSLGQGLEFLIYFQGNSAPDKSGLPSDRFSAERTGGSVSTLTIQRTQQEDSAVYLCASSFDPGRETQYFGPGTRLLVL.

The rearrangement joins TRBV7-2 to TRBJ1-4; 7 positions match TRBD1. CDR1 is SGHTA, CDR2 FQGNSA, per germline. This CDR3 is built from 16 residues. J was trimmed by 7 bases and V by 5 bases; bases with no gene match: 13. The CDR3 protein is CASSLQTGTAIEKLFF. The CDR3 nucleotides are TGTGCCAGCAGCCTCCAAACCGGGACAGCAATTGAAAAACTGTTTTTT.